The 22 T cell receptor beta chains below were found in one sample sequenced in a study of T cell responses to AZD1222 COVID-19 vaccine. Sequenced by immunoSEQ multiplex PCR; TCRdb stores in-frame clones only, minus some. The repertoire consists of 250,000 to 300,000 clones, with 85% to 95% occurring once and the leading ten covering roughly 0.6%. The specimen comprised peripheral blood, sampled 28 days after the second AZD1222 dose. The origin of the receptors is an adult who received the AZD1222 COVID-19 vaccine.

This chain joins TRBV20-1 and TRBJ2-7; D unresolved. CDR1 and CDR2 from the germline V gene are DFQATT and SNEGSKA (reference sequence). CDR3 length: 11 amino acids. V shed 3 bases and J shed 5 bases, with 8 bases lying between them. CDR3 amino acids: CSASLGNEQYF. CDR3 bases: TGCAGTGCTAGTTTAGGGAACGAGCAGTACTTC.

This chain joins TRBV5-1 and TRBJ2-7, with D possibly being TRBD2 (5 bases). V dropped 1 base and J dropped 3 bases, with 11 bases sitting between them. This CDR3 is built from 14 residues. Per germline, CDR1 SGHRS and CDR2 YFSETQ. CDR3 loop: CASSLSFGDYEQYF. Here the CDR3 DNA reads TGCGCCAGCAGCTTGTCTTTCGGGGACTACGAGCAGTACTTC.

The V call is TRBV14, the J call TRBJ2-2; 9 bases align to TRBD1. The V gene end was trimmed by 0 bases and the J gene end by 5 bases; junction bases not matched to a gene: 4. Germline assignment: CDR1 SGHDN and CDR2 FVKESK. CDR3 size: 16 residues. The CDR3 DNA reads as TGTGCCAGCAGCCAAGATCAAGACAGGGGGACCGGGGAGCTGTTTTTT. This translates into CASSQDQDRGTGELFF.

V is TRBV10-3 and J is TRBJ1-4; TRBD1 aligns across 9 bases. The CDR3 is 17 amino acids. V lost 0 bases and J lost 10; bases outside the gene matches: 12. The V gene's germline CDR1 is ENHRY and CDR2 SYGVKD. CDR3 bases: TGTGCCATCAGTGAGTCCACAGGGGGCGCGTCTAATACAAAACTGTTTTTT. This encodes CAISESTGGASNTKLFF.

The rearrangement joins TRBV5-6 to TRBJ1-5; maybe TRBD1 (6 bases). Per germline, CDR1 SGHDT and CDR2 YYEEEE. This CDR3 contains 14 residues. Deletions cut 1 base from V and 3 bases from J, with 8 bases between. In nucleotides, the CDR3 is TGTGCCAGCAGCTTGAGGGGGATCAATCAGCCCCAGCATTTT. It yields the protein CASSLRGINQPQHF.

J is TRBJ1-6 and V is TRBV9; TRBD1 might be the D (5 bases). Germline lookup yields CDR1 SGDLS and CDR2 YYNGEE. This CDR3 is 16 amino acids long. Trimming removed 0 bases at V and 10 bases at J, with 17 bases between. The CDR3 coding sequence is TGTGCCAGCAGCGTAGGATTAGGGGAAGGGTACTCACCCCTCCACTTT. Its protein product is CASSVGLGEGYSPLHF.

This sequence joins TRBV27 and TRBJ2-1, with D possibly matching TRBD1 (6 bases). CDR3 length: 13 amino acids. Germline CDR1 is MNHEY and CDR2 is SMNVEV (reference sequence). V was pared by 8 bases and J by 10 bases, with 18 bases between. CDR3 region: CASGEQGRTEQFF. The CDR3, as DNA: TGTGCCAGCGGAGAACAGGGCCGAACGGAGCAGTTCTTC.

Note on this clone: The junction differs from germline at one of its ends, possibly a read error. V and J are TRBV12-5 and TRBJ1-1; 9 nucleotides line up with TRBD1. Germline CDR1 reads LGHNT; CDR2 reads FRNRAP. CDR3 size: 14 residues. CDR3 nucleotides: TGTGCTAGTGGTTCCGACAGGGGGAACGCTGAAGCTTTCTTT. It yields the protein CASGSDRGNAEAFF.

The gene calls are TRBV6-5 and TRBJ1-1; 7 nucleotides align to TRBD1. The CDR3 spans 15 residues. CDR1 and CDR2 (germline): MNHEY, SVGAGI. V shed 8 bases and J 9 bases; nucleotides not matched to a gene: 18. The CDR3 loop reads CASQFSTGVTSKAFF. The CDR3 bases are TGTGCCAGCCAATTTAGCACAGGGGTAACCTCAAAAGCTTTCTTT.

The V gene is TRBV5-1, the J gene TRBJ2-1, with D maybe TRBD2 (6 bases). The V and J ends lost 2 bases and 7 bases respectively, with 16 bases between them. The CDR3 extends over 15 amino acids. Germline V gives CDR1 SGHRS, CDR2 YFSETQ. The CDR3 loop is CASSFPRDSANEQFF. The CDR3 region has the DNA TGCGCCAGCAGCTTCCCGCGGGACTCTGCGAATGAGCAGTTCTTC.

The genes are TRBV14 and TRBJ2-2; D gene unclear. This CDR3 comprises 15 residues. CDR1 is SGHDN, CDR2 FVKESK, per germline. V dropped 4 bases and J dropped 1 base, with 10 bases sitting between them. CDR3 nucleotide sequence: TGTGCCAGCAGCCCTTTTTATGGGAACACCGGGGAGCTGTTTTTT. This sequence encodes CASSPFYGNTGELFF.

The V and J genes are TRBV2 and TRBJ2-7; 11 nucleotides line up with TRBD1. The CDR3 is 13 amino acids. V lost 7 bases to trimming and J lost 7 bases; unmatched junction nucleotides: 6. The V gene's germline CDR1 is SNHLY and CDR2 FYNNEI. This CDR3 is CASTGQGAREQYF. The CDR3 region has the DNA TGTGCCAGCACTGGACAGGGGGCAAGAGAGCAGTACTTC.

J is TRBJ1-1 and V is TRBV2; 7 positions agree with TRBD1. CDR1 is SNHLY, CDR2 FYNNEI, per germline. After removal of 6 bases from V and 0 bases from J, the junction contained 7 bases not matched to a gene. The CDR3 has 15 amino acids. The CDR3: CASRVQGLMNTEAFF. CDR3 coding DNA: TGTGCCAGCAGGGTACAGGGGCTCATGAACACTGAAGCTTTCTTT.

The genes are TRBV29-1 and TRBJ2-1; no reliable D call. V dropped 5 bases and J dropped 0 bases, with 11 bases sitting between them. The CDR3 is 14 amino acids. The germline V gene has CDR1 SQVTM and CDR2 ANQGSEA. The CDR3: CSVLPRRSYNEQFF. The CDR3 DNA reads TGCAGCGTTCTCCCCAGACGCTCCTACAATGAGCAGTTCTTC.

The chain employs TRBV18 and TRBJ1-4; D is uncertain. V shed 4 bases and J shed 6 bases, with 24 bases lying between them. Per the germline V gene, CDR1 is KGHSH and CDR2 is LQKENI. The CDR3 has 18 residues. CDR3 loop: CASSLRSGQIYEDEKLFF. In nucleotides, the CDR3 is TGTGCCAGCTCACTCAGATCTGGGCAAATCTACGAAGATGAAAAACTGTTTTTT.

This clone was seen a single time. The chain carries TRBV25-1 and TRBJ2-5, with 8 bases that match TRBD2. Germline assignment: CDR1 MGHDK and CDR2 SYGVNS. V dropped 6 bases and J dropped 4; count of bases not matched to a gene: 4. The CDR3 consists of 13 residues. CDR3 DNA: TGTGCCAGCAGCCAAGCGGGGGCAGAGACCCAGTACTTC. It is translated as CASSQAGAETQYF.

This clone came up a few times. This chain connects TRBV28 to TRBJ1-4; possibly TRBD1 for D (5 bases). The CDR3 covers 14 residues. From germline, CDR1 is MDHEN and CDR2 SYDVKM. V was shortened by 3 bases and J by 5 bases, with 10 bases between the two germline ends. The CDR3 loop is CASSFWTNNEKLFF. CDR3 nucleotides: TGTGCCAGCAGTTTTTGGACAAACAATGAAAAACTGTTTTTT.

The chain links TRBV19 to TRBJ2-7; D gene unclear. The CDR3 sequence is 12 residues long. Germline V gene lookup returns CDR1 LNHDA and CDR2 SQIVND (reference sequence). Trimming stripped 5 bases from V and 4 bases from J, with 9 bases between. CDR3: CASSATRYEQYF. CDR3 coding DNA: TGTGCCAGTAGTGCGACCCGGTACGAGCAGTACTTC. The full variable domain, its missing parts supplied by reference TRBV19 and TRBJ2-7, is DGGITQSPKYLFRKEGQNVTLSCEQNLNHDAMYWYRQDPGQGLRLIYYSQIVNDFQKGDIAEGYSVSREKKESFPLTVTSAQKNPTAFYLCASSATRYEQYFGPGTRLTVT.

The chain links TRBV29-1 to TRBJ1-2, with D perhaps matching TRBD1 (5 bases). V dropped 2 bases and J dropped 6 bases, with 10 bases sitting between them. The CDR3 contains 12 residues. CDR1 and CDR2 (germline): SQVTM, ANQGSEA. The chain's CDR3 is CSVERQGHGYTF. CDR3 coding DNA: TGCAGCGTTGAAAGGCAGGGACATGGCTACACCTTC. The variable domain in full, completed from reference TRBV29-1 and TRBJ1-2, reads SAVISQKPSRDICQRGTSLTIQCQVDSQVTMMFWYRQQPGQSLTLIATANQGSEATYESGFVIDKFPISRPNLTFSTLTVSNMSPEDSSIYLCSVERQGHGYTFGSGTRLTVV.

A few counts support this clone. The gene calls are TRBV30 and TRBJ1-4; 9 nucleotides agree with TRBD1. Germline V gene sequence: CDR1 GTSNPN, CDR2 SVGIG (reference sequence). V trimming: 0 bases; J trimming: 4 bases; junction bases outside the gene matches: 3. The CDR3 consists of 15 residues. As DNA, the CDR3 is TGTGCCTGGAGTGTTGGGACAGGGCTTAATGAAAAACTGTTTTTT. Translating gives CAWSVGTGLNEKLFF.

The chain's CDR3 is CASTPGGLGGYTF. CDR3 sequence (DNA): TGTGCCAGCACCCCCGGGGGACTGGGAGGCTACACCTTC. The gene calls are TRBV7-9 and TRBJ1-2, with a possible D match to TRBD1 (5 bases). CDR1 is SEHNR, CDR2 FQNEAQ, per germline (reference sequence). Trimming left V 7 bases short and J 8 bases short, with 17 bases between. The CDR3 runs 13 residues.

CDR3 bases: TGTGCCAGCAGCCAAGAGACAGGGAGGGAGCAGCCCCAGCATTTT. This gives the protein CASSQETGREQPQHF. The rearrangement uses TRBV4-2 and TRBJ1-5; 7 bases match TRBD1. Unmatched junction bases numbered 6, after V lost 0 bases and J lost 7 bases. The CDR3 consists of 15 residues. CDR1 is LGHNA, CDR2 YNFKEQ, per germline.